Shown below are 16 T cell receptor beta chains from a single sample sequenced in a study of CD8 T cells in ankylosing spondylitis (dated by TCRdb to 2016 to 2017). Library method: 5' RACE. This sample was sequenced with an Illumina HiSeq 2500. TCRdb trimmed public reads at Q25 via fastp, called clones via MiXCR and kept in-frame beta chains. CDR3 protein duplicates are merged, each entry listing the most common genes and DNA. The table for this sample lists hundreds of thousands of distinct CDR3 sequences; about a quarter of them were counted only once. The ten biggest clones cover approximately 6.6% of the sample. Sequencing was performed on blood, either unsorted or a sorted T cell fraction (not recorded which). The receptor set was obtained from a male donor with ankylosing spondylitis or in good health (not recorded which).

This chain links TRBV9 with TRBJ2-1, with 11 bases lining up with TRBD2. CDR1 and CDR2 from the germline V gene are SGDLS and YYNGEE. J lost 2 bases, V lost 2 bases, and 3 bases had no gene match. CDR3 length: 16 residues. For the CDR3, the DNA is TGTGCCAGCAGCGTTACTAGCGGGAGTACCTACAATGAGCAGTTCTTC. Its translation is CASSVTSGSTYNEQFF.

Many counts were recorded for this clonotype. The chain couples TRBV7-9 to TRBJ2-1; no reliable D call. CDR3 length: 13 amino acids. CDR1 and CDR2 from the germline V gene are SEHNR and FQNEAQ (reference sequence). Trimming took off 2 bases at V and 6 bases at J, with 8 bases between the two ends. Here the CDR3 DNA reads TGTGCCAGCAGCTTACGAGCCATCAATGAGCAGTTCTTC. It yields the protein CASSLRAINEQFF. Full variable domain (outside the CDR3, taken from reference TRBV7-9 and TRBJ2-1): DTGVSQNPRHKITKRGQNVTFRCDPISEHNRLYWYRQTLGQGPEFLTYFQNEAQLEKSRLLSDRFSAERPKGSFSTLEIQRTEQGDSAMYLCASSLRAINEQFFGPGTRLTVL.

This clonotype was detected ten times or more. The chain has TRBV12-3 or TRBV12-4 and TRBJ2-2, with unresolved D. The V and J ends lost 3 bases and 3 bases respectively, with 11 bases between them. The CDR3 is made up of 15 amino acids. CDR3 in DNA: TGTGCCAGCAGTTTTAGTCAGGCCTACACCGGGGAGCTGTTTTTT. The encoded protein is CASSFSQAYTGELFF.

The rearrangement joins TRBV20-1 to TRBJ2-1; TRBD2 is a possible D gene (6 bases). The CDR3 spans 13 residues. The V end was cut by 6 bases, the J end by 2 bases, with 11 bases between. Germline CDR1 and CDR2: DFQATT and SNEGSKA (reference sequence). This chain's CDR3 is CSAGGITYNEQFF. CDR3 DNA sequence: TGCAGTGCAGGCGGGATCACCTACAATGAGCAGTTCTTC.

J is TRBJ2-5 and V is TRBV5-1; 9 bases align to TRBD2. V lost 4 bases, J lost 3 bases, and 10 bases stayed unmatched. This CDR3 contains 16 residues. Germline lookup yields CDR1 SGHRS and CDR2 YFSETQ. The CDR3 DNA reads as TGCGCCAGCAGCCCCCACACGACTAGCGGTGAAGAGACCCAGTACTTC. Residues: CASSPHTTSGEETQYF.

The chain carries TRBV20-1 and TRBJ1-5; D call uncertain. This CDR3 has 14 amino acids. The V and J ends lost 4 bases and 6 bases respectively, with 16 bases between them. The germline CDR1 and CDR2 sequences are DFQATT and SNEGSKA (reference sequence). CDR3 sequence reads: CSANRDELGQPQHF. The CDR3 DNA reads as TGCAGTGCTAACAGAGATGAGTTGGGTCAGCCCCAGCATTTT.

This clonotype was found many times. This chain links TRBV5-1 with TRBJ1-2; D is possibly TRBD1 (6 bases). Trimming pared 0 bases from V and 6 bases from J, leaving 15 bases between. The CDR3 spans 15 residues. Looked up from germline, CDR1 is SGHRS and CDR2 is YFSETQ. Here the CDR3 DNA reads TGCGCCAGCAGCTTGGGTCGGTTGGCAGGGGATGGCTACACCTTC. Protein product: CASSLGRLAGDGYTF.

This clonotype was seen at least ten times. The chain recombines TRBV12-3 or TRBV12-4 with TRBJ2-5, with TRBD1 matching 7 bases. J gave up 2 bases and V 8 bases, and 2 bases lay outside the gene matches. The CDR3 sequence is 12 residues long. The CDR3 DNA reads TGTGCCAGCGGGACAGCTCAAGAGACCCAGTACTTC. Protein product: CASGTAQETQYF.

The table lists this clonotype with many counts. The CDR3 loop reads CASSSGPTGYEQYF. CDR3 nucleotides: TGTGCCAGCAGCTCGGGACCTACAGGATACGAGCAGTACTTC. The chain carries TRBV9 and TRBJ2-7; D is tentatively TRBD1 or TRBD2 (5 bases each). Per the germline V gene, CDR1 is SGDLS and CDR2 is YYNGEE. The CDR3 totals 14 residues. Trimming left V 4 bases short and J 4 bases short, with 15 bases between.

This clonotype is a singleton in its sample. The chain is built from TRBV20-1 and TRBJ1-5; D might be TRBD1 (6 bases). The CDR3 consists of 14 residues. The V end was cut by 2 bases, the J end by 11 bases, with 19 bases between. Germline lookup yields CDR1 DFQATT and CDR2 SNEGSKA (reference sequence). As DNA, the CDR3 is TGCAGTGCTAGATCCGGGACAAGCCTTTTGACCCAGCATTTT. Translation: CSARSGTSLLTQHF.

In its sample, this clonotype was seen many times. The chain joins TRBV5-1 to TRBJ2-4, with D possibly being TRBD1 (6 bases). Trimming stripped 6 bases from V and 6 bases from J, with 13 bases between. This CDR3 has 13 residues. The germline CDR1 and CDR2 sequences are SGHRS and YFSETQ. This CDR3 reads CASNDPDRNIQYF. The DNA for the CDR3 is TGCGCCAGCAACGACCCGGACAGAAACATTCAGTACTTC.

The J gene is TRBJ1-2, the V gene TRBV6-1; no definite D call. Trimming removed 2 bases at V and 12 bases at J, with 16 bases between. The CDR3 sequence is 13 residues long. Germline V gene data show CDR1 as MNHNS and CDR2 as SASEGT. This CDR3 reads CASSERRAGRNTF. The CDR3 region has the DNA TGTGCCAGCAGTGAAAGGCGGGCCGGGCGGAACACCTTC.

V and J are TRBV4-3 and TRBJ1-5; D is ambiguous. Germline CDR1 reads LGHNA; CDR2 reads YSLEER. With 0 bases removed from V and 5 bases from J, the gap between germline ends came to 11 bases. This CDR3 contains 15 residues. This CDR3 is CASSQDRVGYQPQHF. CDR3 DNA sequence: TGCGCCAGCAGCCAAGATCGGGTAGGGTATCAGCCCCAGCATTTT.

This clonotype was recorded many times. This rearrangement joins TRBV4-1 to TRBJ2-1; 13 nucleotides agree with TRBD2. CDR3 size: 15 residues. CDR1 and CDR2 (germline): MGHRA, YSYEKL. J lost 7 bases, V lost 2 bases, and 2 bases had no gene match. The CDR3 DNA reads TGCGCCAGCAGCCAACCGGGACTAGCGGGAAATGAGCAGTTCTTC. Residues: CASSQPGLAGNEQFF.

The table lists this clonotype with a few counts. The chain employs TRBV14 and TRBJ2-2; D remains unclear. V lost 0 bases and J 6 bases, leaving 11 bases between the germline ends. This CDR3 has 15 residues. Looked up from germline, CDR1 is SGHDN and CDR2 is FVKESK. The DNA of the CDR3 is TGTGCCAGCAGCCAAGAAAGGGCTCGGGCCGGGGAGCTGTTTTTT. Translated, it gives CASSQERARAGELFF.

Here the CDR3 DNA reads TGCAGCGTTGAACAAGGTGCGGGAAGCACAGATACGCAGTATTTT. Protein sequence: CSVEQGAGSTDTQYF. The chain carries TRBV29-1 and TRBJ2-3; perhaps TRBD2 as D (6 bases). The CDR3 covers 15 residues. V was cut by 2 bases and J by 0 bases, with 12 bases left in between. Germline V gene lookup returns CDR1 SQVTM and CDR2 ANQGSEA.